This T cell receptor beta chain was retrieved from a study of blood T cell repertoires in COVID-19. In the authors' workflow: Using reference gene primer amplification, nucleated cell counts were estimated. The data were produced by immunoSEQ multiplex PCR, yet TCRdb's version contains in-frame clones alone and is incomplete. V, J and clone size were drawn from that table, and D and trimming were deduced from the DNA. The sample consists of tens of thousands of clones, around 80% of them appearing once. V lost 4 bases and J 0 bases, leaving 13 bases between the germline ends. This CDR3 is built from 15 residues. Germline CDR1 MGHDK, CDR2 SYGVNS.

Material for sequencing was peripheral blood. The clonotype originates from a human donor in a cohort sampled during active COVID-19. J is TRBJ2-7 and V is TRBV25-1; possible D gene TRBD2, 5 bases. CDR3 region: CASSARHGVSYEQYF. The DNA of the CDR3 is TGTGCCAGCAGTGCCAGACACGGGGTCTCCTACGAGCAGTACTTC.